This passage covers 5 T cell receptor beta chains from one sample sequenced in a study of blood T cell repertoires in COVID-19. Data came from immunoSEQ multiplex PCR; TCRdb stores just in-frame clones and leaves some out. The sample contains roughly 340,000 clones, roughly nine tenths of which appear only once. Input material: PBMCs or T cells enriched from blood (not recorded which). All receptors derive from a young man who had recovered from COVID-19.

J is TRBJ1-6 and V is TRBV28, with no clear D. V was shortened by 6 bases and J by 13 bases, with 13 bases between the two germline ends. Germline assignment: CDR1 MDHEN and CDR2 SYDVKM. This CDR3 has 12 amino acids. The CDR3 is CASSPRIPPLHF. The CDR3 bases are TGTGCCAGCAGCCCCCGTATCCCGCCCCTCCACTTT.

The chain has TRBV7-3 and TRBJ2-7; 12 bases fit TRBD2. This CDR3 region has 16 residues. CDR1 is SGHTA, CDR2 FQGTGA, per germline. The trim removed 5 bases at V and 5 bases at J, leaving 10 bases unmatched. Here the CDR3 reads CASSPLAGGPSNEQYF. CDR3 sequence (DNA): TGTGCCAGCAGCCCTCTAGCGGGAGGGCCTTCGAACGAGCAGTACTTC.

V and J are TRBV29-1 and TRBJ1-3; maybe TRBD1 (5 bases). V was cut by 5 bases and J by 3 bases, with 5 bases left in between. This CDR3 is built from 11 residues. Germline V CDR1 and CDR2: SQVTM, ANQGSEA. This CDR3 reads CSVQGGNTIYF. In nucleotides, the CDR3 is TGCAGCGTTCAGGGTGGAAACACCATATATTTT.

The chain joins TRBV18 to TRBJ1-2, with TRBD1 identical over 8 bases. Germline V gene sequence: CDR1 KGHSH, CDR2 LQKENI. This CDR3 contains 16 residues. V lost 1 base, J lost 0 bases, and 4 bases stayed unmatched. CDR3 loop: CASSPRDRRTNYGYTF. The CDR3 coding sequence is TGTGCCAGCTCACCACGGGACAGGAGAACTAACTATGGCTACACCTTC.

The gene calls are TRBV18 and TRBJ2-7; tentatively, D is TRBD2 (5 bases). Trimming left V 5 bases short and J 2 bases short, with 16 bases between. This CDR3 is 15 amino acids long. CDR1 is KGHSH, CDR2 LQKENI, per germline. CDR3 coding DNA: TGTGCCAGCTCAACTGAGGGAATCGGGACCTACGAGCAGTACTTC. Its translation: CASSTEGIGTYEQYF.